This TCR beta chain stems from a study of cytomegalovirus exposure and HLA in healthy donors. The study's findings and limits: Some segments of the V type, notably TRBV6-2 and TRBV6-3, were excluded as indistinguishable. Upon later analysis, HLA-associated TCR beta chains proved more clonally expanded than other, equally common chains.

J was trimmed by 2 bases and V by 0 bases; bases with no gene match: 4. Germline V CDR1 and CDR2: SGHKS, YYEKEE (reference sequence). The CDR3 is 15 residues long. On this clone: Its antigen is unknown.

PCR was performed using 60 Vbeta and 13 Jbeta primers. Repertoires were generated with immunoSEQ multiplex PCR, while TCRdb's copy carries only in-frame clones and drops some. Recorded for this sample: roughly 80,000 clones. J is TRBJ2-7 and V is TRBV5-5, with 8 bases matching TRBD1. Specimen: PBMCs. This TCR came from a girl under 18 in good health and CMV-seropositive. CDR3 residues: CASSLVAGGTYEQYF. As DNA, the CDR3 is TGTGCCAGCAGCTTGGTGGCAGGGGGCACCTACGAGCAGTACTTC.